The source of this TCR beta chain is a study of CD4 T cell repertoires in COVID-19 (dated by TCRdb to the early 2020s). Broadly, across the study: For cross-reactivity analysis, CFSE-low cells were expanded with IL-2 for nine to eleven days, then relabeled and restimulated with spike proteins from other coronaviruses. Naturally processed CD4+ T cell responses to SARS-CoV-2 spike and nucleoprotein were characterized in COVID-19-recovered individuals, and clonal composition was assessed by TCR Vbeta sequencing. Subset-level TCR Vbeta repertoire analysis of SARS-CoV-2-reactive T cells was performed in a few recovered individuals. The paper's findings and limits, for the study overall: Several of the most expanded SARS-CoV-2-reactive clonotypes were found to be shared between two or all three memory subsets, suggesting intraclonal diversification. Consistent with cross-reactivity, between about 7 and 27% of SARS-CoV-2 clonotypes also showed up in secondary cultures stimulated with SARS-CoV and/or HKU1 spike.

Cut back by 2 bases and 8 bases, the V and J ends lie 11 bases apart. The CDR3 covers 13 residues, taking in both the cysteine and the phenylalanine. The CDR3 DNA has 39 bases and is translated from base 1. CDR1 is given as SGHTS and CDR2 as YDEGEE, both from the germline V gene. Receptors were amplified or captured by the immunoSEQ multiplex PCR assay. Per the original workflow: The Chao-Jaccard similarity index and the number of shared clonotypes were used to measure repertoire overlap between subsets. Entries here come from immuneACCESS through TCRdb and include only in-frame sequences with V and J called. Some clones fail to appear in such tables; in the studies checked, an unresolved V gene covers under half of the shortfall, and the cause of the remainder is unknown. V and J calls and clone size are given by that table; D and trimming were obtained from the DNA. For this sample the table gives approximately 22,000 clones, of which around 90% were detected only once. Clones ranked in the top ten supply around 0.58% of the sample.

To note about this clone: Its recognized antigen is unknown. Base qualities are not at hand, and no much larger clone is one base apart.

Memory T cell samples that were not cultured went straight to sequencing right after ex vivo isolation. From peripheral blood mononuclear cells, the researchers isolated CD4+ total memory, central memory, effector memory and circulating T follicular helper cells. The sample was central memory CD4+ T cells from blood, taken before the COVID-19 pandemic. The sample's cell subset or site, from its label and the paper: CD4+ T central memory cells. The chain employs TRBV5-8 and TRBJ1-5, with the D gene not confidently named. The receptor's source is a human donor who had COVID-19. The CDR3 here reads CASSFSFGEPQHF. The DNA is TGTGCCAGCAGCTTTAGCTTTGGTGAGCCCCAGCATTTT.